The present T cell receptor beta chain was sequenced within a study of beta chain features in type 1 diabetes (dated by TCRdb to between 2018 and 2020). For context, the study as a whole: Mean age, gender distribution, total cell number and subset yield were not different between patients and healthy donors. Regulatory and stem cell-like memory subsets were isolated from only 8 patients and roughly eight healthy donors, whereas naive and central memory subsets came from all 30 or so donors. Across all samples, approximately 100 million sorted cells were examined, and cell number per subset correlated strongly with RNA yield. The study compared TCRB repertoires of sorted circulating CD4+ T cell subsets between recently diagnosed type 1 diabetes patients and matched healthy donors. Study-level results and caveats: Patients with type 1 diabetes made fewer insertions and deleted more nucleotides at VDJ recombination sites, implying thymic rearrangement abnormalities. Because cDNA was sequenced instead of genomic DNA, highly expressing activated cells could be over-represented, though the groups showed no difference in activation or CD3 levels. The naive, central memory and regulatory TCRB repertoires appeared to resemble one another more closely among patients than among healthy donors. PCR may preferentially amplify shorter templates, but because patient and control samples were amplified and corrected together, any resulting skew would affect both groups equally. Only small numbers of individuals were included in the HLA sub-analyses, which left unresolved whether HLA type had any influence on TCRB rearrangement. In all four CD4+ subsets, TCRB CDR3 length was moderately but significantly shorter in type 1 diabetes patients.

This clone was counted a few times. The clone's antigen remains unknown. There are no base qualities to consult, and no much larger clone falls within one base. The High Capacity cDNA Reverse Transcription Kit was used to reverse transcribe all of the isolated RNA, meaning that expressed TCRB transcripts were what got sequenced. Deep immunoSEQ sequencing was performed on naive, central memory and regulatory T cell samples, with an average of roughly 4 million total reads per sample. Sorted cells were lysed in RLT buffer, and RNA was extracted using DNase-treated RNeasy Micro or Mini kits according to cell number. Each cell subset was processed separately to prevent cross-contamination, with patient and healthy donor samples processed together. Using the immunoSEQ multiplex PCR, TCRB sequences were amplified from cDNA into 87-bp fragments spanning the CDR3 region. Sequencing of the amplicons was performed on the Illumina HiSeq platform. As for the original processing: PCR bias was computationally corrected using synthetic template baselines, reads within Hamming distance 2 were collapsed, and singletons that could not be merged were discarded. Reads were aligned against IMGT to assign V, D and J genes, CDR3 length and insertions or deletions at six rearrangement sites. Within each subset, clonotype counts were normalized to sorted cell number, after which true diversity and Gini coefficients were computed with the tcR R package. Repertoire sharing was quantified using the overlap coefficient calculated on TCRB nucleotide sequences. As a proxy for the pre-selection repertoire, out-of-frame TCRB sequences from naive cells were analyzed. This immuneACCESS table, as held by TCRdb, lists in-frame sequences with V and J called but not all clones. Of the missing ones, under half trace to an unresolved V gene in checked studies; the others have no known cause. V and J calls and clone size are given by that table; D and trimming were obtained from the DNA. This sample has 200,000 to 300,000 clones in its table, and roughly a tenth of those were observed once. Around 0.015% of the sample is in the top ten clones.

According to the germline V gene, CDR1 reads MNHEY and CDR2 reads SVGAGI. V drops 6 bases and J drops 3 bases, leaving 17 bases in between. Counted from cysteine to phenylalanine, this CDR3 has 15 amino acids. Only the CDR3 DNA stays, 45 bases, in frame from base 1. Each donor gave one peripheral blood draw, about 110 mL on average, collected into heparinised tubes. A BD FACSAria II and a panel including CD45RO, CCR7, CD25, CD127, CD95 and CD27 were used to sort naive, central memory, regulatory and stem cell-like memory CD4+ T cells. All sorted populations exceeded 95% purity. PBMCs were separated immediately by Lymphoprep density gradient centrifugation and were stained directly, without being cultured. So that batch effects would be minimized, each experiment stained and sorted samples in pairs, pairing one healthy donor with one patient.

The sequence joins TRBV6-5 to TRBJ1-2; the D gene is unclear. Sequencing was performed on naive CD4+ T cells from blood. The cell subset or site label corresponds to: true naive CD4+ T cells. The TCR was taken from a man aged 30-40 years with type 1 diabetes. The CDR3 protein sequence reads: CASSISGREDYGYTF. The DNA sequence is TGTGCCAGCAGCATATCGGGTAGGGAGGACTATGGCTACACCTTC.